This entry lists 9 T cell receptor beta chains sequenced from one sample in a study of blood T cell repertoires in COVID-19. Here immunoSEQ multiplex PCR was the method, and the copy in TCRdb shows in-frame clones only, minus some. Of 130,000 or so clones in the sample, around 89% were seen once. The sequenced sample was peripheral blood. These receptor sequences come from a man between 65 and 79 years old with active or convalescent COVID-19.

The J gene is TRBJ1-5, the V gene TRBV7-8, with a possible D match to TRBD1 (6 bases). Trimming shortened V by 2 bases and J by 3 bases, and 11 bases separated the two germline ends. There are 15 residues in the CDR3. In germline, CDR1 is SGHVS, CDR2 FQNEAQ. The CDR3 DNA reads TGTGCCAGCAGCTTAACCCCAGGGGACAATCAGCCCCAGCATTTT. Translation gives CASSLTPGDNQPQHF.

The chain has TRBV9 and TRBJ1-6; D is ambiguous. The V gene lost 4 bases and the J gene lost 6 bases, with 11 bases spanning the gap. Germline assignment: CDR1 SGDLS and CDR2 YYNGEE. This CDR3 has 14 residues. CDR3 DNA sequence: TGTGCCAGCAGCCCGAGAGAGAGTAATTCACCCCTCCACTTT. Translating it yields CASSPRESNSPLHF.

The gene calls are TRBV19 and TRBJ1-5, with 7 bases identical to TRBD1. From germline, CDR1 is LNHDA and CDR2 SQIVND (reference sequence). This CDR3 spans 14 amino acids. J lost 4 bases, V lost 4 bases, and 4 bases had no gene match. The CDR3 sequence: CASSNAGGNQPQHF. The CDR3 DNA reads TGTGCCAGTAGTAACGCAGGGGGGAATCAGCCCCAGCATTTT. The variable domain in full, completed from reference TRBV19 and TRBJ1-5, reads DGGITQSPKYLFRKEGQNVTLSCEQNLNHDAMYWYRQDPGQGLRLIYYSQIVNDFQKGDIAEGYSVSREKKESFPLTVTSAQKNPTAFYLCASSNAGGNQPQHFGDGTRLSIL.

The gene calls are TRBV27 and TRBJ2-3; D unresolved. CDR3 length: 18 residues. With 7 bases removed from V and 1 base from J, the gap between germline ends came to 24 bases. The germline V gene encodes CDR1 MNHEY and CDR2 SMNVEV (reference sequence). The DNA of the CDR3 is TGTGCCAGCACTCTATCGGCTTCGCTTGATTTCGGCACAGATACGCAGTATTTT. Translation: CASTLSASLDFGTDTQYF.

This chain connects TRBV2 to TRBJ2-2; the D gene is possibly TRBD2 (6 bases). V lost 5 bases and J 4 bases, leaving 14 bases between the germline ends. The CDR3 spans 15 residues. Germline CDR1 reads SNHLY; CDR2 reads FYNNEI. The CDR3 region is CASSLQGGSTGELFF. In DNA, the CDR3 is TGTGCCAGCAGTCTCCAGGGAGGTAGCACCGGGGAGCTGTTTTTT.

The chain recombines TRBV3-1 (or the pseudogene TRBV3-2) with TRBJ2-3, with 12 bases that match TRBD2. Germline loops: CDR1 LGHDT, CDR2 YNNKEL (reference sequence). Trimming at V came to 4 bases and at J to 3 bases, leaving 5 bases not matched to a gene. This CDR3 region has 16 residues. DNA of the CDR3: TGTGCCAGCAGCCTTAGACTAGCGGGAGTGACAGATACGCAGTATTTT. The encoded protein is CASSLRLAGVTDTQYF.

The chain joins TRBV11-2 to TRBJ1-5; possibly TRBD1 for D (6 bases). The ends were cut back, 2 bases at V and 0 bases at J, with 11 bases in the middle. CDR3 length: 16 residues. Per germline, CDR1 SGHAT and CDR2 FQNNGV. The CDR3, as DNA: TGTGCCAGCAGCTTAACAGGACAGTGTAGCAATCAGCCCCAGCATTTT. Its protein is CASSLTGQCSNQPQHF.

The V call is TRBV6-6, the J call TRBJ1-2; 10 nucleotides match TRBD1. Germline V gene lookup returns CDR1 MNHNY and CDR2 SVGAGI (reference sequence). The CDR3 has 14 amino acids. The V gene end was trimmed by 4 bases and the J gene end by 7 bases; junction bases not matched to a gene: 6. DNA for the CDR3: TGTGCCAGCAGTTTCGGGACAGGGGCAGTTGGCTACACCTTC. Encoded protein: CASSFGTGAVGYTF.

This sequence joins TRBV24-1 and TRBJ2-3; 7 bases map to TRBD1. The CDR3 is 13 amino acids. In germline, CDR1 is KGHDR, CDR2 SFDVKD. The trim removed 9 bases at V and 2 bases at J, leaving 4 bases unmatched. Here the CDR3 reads CATSEGATDTQYF. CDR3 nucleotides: TGTGCCACCTCCGAGGGGGCCACAGATACGCAGTATTTT.